This T cell receptor beta chain came from a study of Graves' ophthalmopathy and Graves' hyperthyroidism. Overall study context: At the time of initial diagnosis and before any treatment, peripheral blood was collected.

The CDR3 consists of 12 residues. Per germline, CDR1 SQVTM and CDR2 ANQGSEA. With V trimmed by 7 bases and J by 8 bases, 8 bases remained unmatched. Findings and caveats of the study: Blood also contained most of the expanded thyroid clonotypes above 0.001 frequency. Using a 13-signature model, the authors split ophthalmopathy from stable hyperthyroidism, with approximately 88% sensitivity and 80% to 84% specificity.

In regard to this clonotype: The antigen remains undetermined.

Using RNA transcripts, the TCR beta CDR3 regions were amplified. A first-round RT-PCR used HTBI primers, followed by a second-round multiplex PCR. TCRdb redid the calling of the multiplex PCR reads with MiXCR, one entry per CDR3 protein. The sample holds about 740,000 distinct CDR3 sequences; roughly 41% are singletons and the top ten take roughly 46%. Ophthalmopathic donors had moderate-to-severe activity, CAS ≥3 and NOSPECS ≥4, with disease that had lasted under 3 months. The V call is TRBV29-1, the J call TRBJ1-2; 9 positions match TRBD1. Sample: peripheral blood. This receptor was taken from an adult man with Graves' ophthalmopathy. CDR3 in DNA: TGCAGCGACGGGACAGGGTCGGGCGGCTACACCTTC. Protein: CSDGTGSGGYTF. Based on the CDR3 plus reference TRBV29-1 and TRBJ1-2, the full variable domain is SAVISQKPSRDICQRGTSLTIQCQVDSQVTMMFWYRQQPGQSLTLIATANQGSEATYESGFVIDKFPISRPNLTFSTLTVSNMSPEDSSIYLCSDGTGSGGYTFGSGTRLTVV.